The present entry profiles one T cell receptor (beta chain) with its context. What it recognizes is unknown. This sample stems from a study of PD-1 blockade in classical Hodgkin lymphoma. General observations from the study: Patients excluded were those beginning nivolumab under 1 year after ASCT. Reported findings placed baseline TCR diversity lower in newly diagnosed patients (compared with healthy donors). With CD4+ cells, TCR diversity rose significantly by C4D1, but not with CD8+ cells.

Profiled with immunoSEQ multiplex PCR; TCRdb holds only in-frame clones, not every one. The data contain about 62,000 clones, around 88% of them singletons. The V gene lost 4 bases and the J gene lost 0 bases, with 11 bases spanning the gap. This CDR3 has 14 amino acids. Germline V CDR1 and CDR2: SQVTM, ANQGSEA. With no exception, relapse followed autologous stem cell transplantation in all patients, and brentuximab vedotin exposure varied. The sequencing here drew on peripheral blood mononuclear cells (PBMCs), taken at baseline. This TCR was recovered from a human donor with classical Hodgkin lymphoma. This rearrangement joins TRBV29-1 to TRBJ2-3; D is unclear. This chain's CDR3 is CSVGPGRSTDTQYF. Here the CDR3 DNA reads TGCAGCGTTGGCCCGGGCCGTAGCACAGATACGCAGTATTTT.